The next 6 T cell receptor beta chains were all read from a single sample in a study of neoadjuvant anti-PD-1 for oral cavity cancer. Time point denoted: after neoadjuvant nivolumab, at surgical resection. Profiling relied on immunoSEQ multiplex PCR, and the TCRdb table lists in-frame clones only, not all of them. This table has around 68,000 clones, roughly nine tenths appearing once. The sequenced sample was PBMCs, obtained after nivolumab (anti-PD-1) treatment. These receptors were obtained from a person between 40 and 79 years old with oral cavity squamous cell carcinoma.

The chain recombines TRBV11-2 with TRBJ1-1; 7 bases are shared with TRBD1. CDR1 is SGHAT, CDR2 FQNNGV, per germline. CDR3 length: 17 residues. The trim removed 4 bases at V and 1 base at J, leaving 12 bases unmatched. The chain's CDR3 is CASSSSWGGQKNTEAFF. CDR3 nucleotide sequence: TGTGCCAGCAGCTCCAGTTGGGGGGGACAGAAGAACACTGAAGCTTTCTTT.

This chain links TRBV14 with TRBJ1-1, with D unclear. Germline V gene data show CDR1 as SGHDN and CDR2 as FVKESK. The V gene lost 0 bases and the J gene lost 0 bases, with 17 bases spanning the gap. This CDR3 comprises 18 residues. The CDR3 here is CASSQDEVPPLMNTEAFF. CDR3 DNA sequence: TGTGCCAGCAGCCAAGATGAAGTTCCTCCACTTATGAACACTGAAGCTTTCTTT.

The chain employs TRBV7-2 and TRBJ2-5, with D uncertain. The CDR3 is 11 amino acids. CDR1 and CDR2 from the germline V gene are SGHTA and FQGNSA. V dropped 5 bases and J dropped 5 bases, with 6 bases sitting between them. The CDR3 nucleotides are TGTGCCAGCAGCCCGAGGGAGACCCAGTACTTC. It specifies CASSPRETQYF. The variable domain in full, completed from reference TRBV7-2 and TRBJ2-5, reads GAGVSQSPSNKVTEKGKDVELRCDPISGHTALYWYRQSLGQGLEFLIYFQGNSAPDKSGLPSDRFSAERTGGSVSTLTIQRTQQEDSAVYLCASSPRETQYFGPGTRLLVL.

There are a few counts of this clone. The rearrangement joins TRBV5-1 to TRBJ2-2, with 11 bases lining up with TRBD2. V gave up 4 bases and J gave up 1 base; unmatched junction bases: 3. Germline V gene lookup returns CDR1 SGHRS and CDR2 YFSETQ. The CDR3 totals 16 residues. The CDR3 reads CASSRGLAGNTGELFF. DNA for the CDR3: TGCGCCAGCAGCCGAGGACTAGCGGGGAACACCGGGGAGCTGTTTTTT.

The CDR3 nucleotides are TGTGCCAGCAGCGCGGACAGGAACACTGAAGCTTTCTTT. It translates to CASSADRNTEAFF. The chain links TRBV7-8 to TRBJ1-1, with a tentative D call TRBD1 (6 bases). The CDR3 loop spans 13 amino acids. Germline assignment: CDR1 SGHVS and CDR2 FQNEAQ. V lost 5 bases to trimming and J lost 1 base, with 8 bases between them. Full variable domain (rest looked up from reference TRBV7-8 and TRBJ1-1): GAGVSQSPRYKVAKRGQDVALRCDPISGHVSLFWYQQALGQGPEFLTYFQNEAQLDKSGLPSDRFFAERPEGSVSTLKIQRTQQEDSAVYLCASSADRNTEAFFGQGTRLTVV.

The V gene is TRBV19, the J gene TRBJ2-7; 7 bases map to TRBD2. From germline, CDR1 is LNHDA and CDR2 SQIVND (reference sequence). This CDR3 comprises 13 residues. V shed 10 bases and J 1 base; nucleotides not matched to a gene: 7. In DNA form, the CDR3 reads TGTGCCACTAGACTAGCCGGATCCTACGAGCAGTACTTC. Translating gives CATRLAGSYEQYF.